These 20 T cell receptor beta chains share one sample of origin, sequenced in a study of T cell repertoires in cytomegalovirus infection. Antigens for these TCRs are unknown. TCRdb reprocessed the reads via MiXCR and lists one record per CDR3 protein. The table lists some 920,000 distinct CDR3 sequences, around 29% of them singletons. Here the sequenced sample was cultured CD8+ T cells from PBMCs, taken from culture after CMV antigen stimulation. The receptors derive from a human donor in good health (CMV status not recorded). Some clones in this sample may be carry-over from other donors' samples.

The chain uses TRBV20-1 and TRBJ2-3, with D tentatively TRBD2 (5 bases). This CDR3 is built from 13 residues. Germline lookup yields CDR1 DFQATT and CDR2 SNEGSKA (reference sequence). Between the trimmed V and J ends, which lost 0 bases and 1 base, there was a span of 5 bases. The CDR3 region is CSAREAGTDTQYF. Written as DNA, the CDR3 is TGCAGTGCTAGAGAAGCGGGCACAGATACGCAGTATTTT.

This clonotype was recorded a few times. The rearrangement joins TRBV7-9 to TRBJ1-4; the match to TRBD1 covers 9 bases. CDR3 length: 15 residues. The trim removed 5 bases at V and 7 bases at J, leaving 8 bases unmatched. The germline gives CDR1 SEHNR, CDR2 FQNEAQ (reference sequence). The CDR3 protein is CASSVPGQGGEKLFF. CDR3 sequence (DNA): TGTGCCAGCAGCGTACCGGGACAGGGAGGTGAAAAACTGTTTTTT.

The chain recombines TRBV6-6 with TRBJ2-7; D remains ambiguous. The V and J ends lost 6 bases and 7 bases respectively, with 13 bases between them. Germline loops: CDR1 MNHNY, CDR2 SVGAGI (reference sequence). The CDR3 loop spans 12 amino acids. The CDR3 coding sequence is TGTGCCAGCAGCCGTACTGGGGAAGAGCAGTACGTC. Translation: CASSRTGEEQYV.

With respect to this clonotype: This may arise from a read error, as a much more abundant clone is one base away. This chain uses TRBV4-1 with TRBJ1-3; TRBD1 matches at 9 bases. This CDR3 has 18 amino acids. Per germline, CDR1 MGHRA and CDR2 YSYEKL. The CDR3 loop is CASSRIPGQGLSGNAIYF. CDR3 in DNA: TGCGCCAGCAGCCGAATTCCGGGACAGGGCCTCTCTGGAAACGCCATATATTTT.

CDR3 DNA: TGCAGTGCTAGCGACAGGATGGAAGCTTTCTTT. It specifies CSASDRMEAFF. The chain couples TRBV20-1 to TRBJ1-1; perhaps TRBD1 as D (6 bases). The CDR3 consists of 11 residues. The V gene lost 3 bases and the J gene lost 8 bases, with 10 bases spanning the gap. CDR1 is DFQATT and CDR2 is SNEGSKA in the germline V gene (reference sequence).

In this sample, this clonotype turned up a few times. The chain couples TRBV19 to TRBJ1-2; tentative D call: TRBD1 (5 bases). From germline, CDR1 is LNHDA and CDR2 SQIVND (reference sequence). V lost 4 bases, J lost 2 bases, and 11 bases lay in between. CDR3 length equals 14 residues. The CDR3 loop reads CASSTLGTNYGYTF. In DNA, the CDR3 is TGTGCCAGTAGTACTTTGGGGACGAACTATGGCTACACCTTC.

This clonotype was counted many times. V gene TRBV12-3 or TRBV12-4 combines with J gene TRBJ2-7; D might be TRBD2 (7 bases). The CDR3 sequence is 14 residues long. Trimming removed 6 bases at V and 4 bases at J, with 16 bases between. This CDR3 is CASSLGGAGYEQYF. CDR3 bases: TGTGCCAGCAGCTTGGGGGGGGCCGGGTACGAGCAGTACTTC.

There are a few counts of this clonotype. The rearrangement links TRBV6-1 to TRBJ2-2; the D call may be TRBD1 or TRBD2 (5 bases each). This CDR3 is built from 14 residues. Looked up from germline, CDR1 is MNHNS and CDR2 is SASEGT. The V and J ends lost 3 bases and 6 bases respectively, with 11 bases between them. The CDR3 region is CASSEVGEAGELFF. Written as DNA, the CDR3 is TGTGCCAGCAGTGAGGTGGGGGAAGCCGGGGAGCTGTTTTTT.

This chain links TRBV27 with TRBJ1-6; D gene unclear. V lost 5 bases to trimming and J lost 3 bases, with 11 bases between them. The V gene's germline CDR1 is MNHEY and CDR2 SMNVEV (reference sequence). This CDR3 is 15 amino acids long. The CDR3 DNA is TGTGCCAGCAGTACCCGGGCAGACTATAATTCACCCCTCCACTTT. This sequence encodes CASSTRADYNSPLHF.

The V and J genes are TRBV6-2 or TRBV6-3 and TRBJ2-1; perhaps TRBD2 as D (6 bases). Trimming removed 2 bases from V and 3 bases from J, with 11 bases in between. This CDR3 has 15 residues. Per the germline V gene, CDR1 is MNHEY and CDR2 is SVGEGT. DNA for the CDR3: TGTGCCAGCAGTTACGCGGAGGGCAACTACAATGAGCAGTTCTTC. It specifies CASSYAEGNYNEQFF.

To note about this clonotype: Given a much more abundant clone one base away, this may be a read error. The genes are TRBV7-2 and TRBJ2-1; no firm D call. The CDR3 length is 12 residues. V lost 1 base, J lost 10 bases, and 8 bases lay in between. Germline lookup yields CDR1 SGHTA and CDR2 FQGNSA. CDR3: CASSLGPSEQFF. The CDR3 bases are TGTGCCAGCAGCTTAGGGCCCTCGGAGCAGTTCTTC.

The chain has TRBV7-9 and TRBJ2-7, with a tentative D call TRBD1 (5 bases). Germline V gene lookup returns CDR1 SEHNR and CDR2 FQNEAQ (reference sequence). The V end lost 6 bases, the J end lost 8 bases, and 14 bases lay between the germline ends. The CDR3 loop spans 12 amino acids. The CDR3 DNA follows: TGTGCCAGCAGTCCTCCAGGGAACAAGCAGTACTTC. Translating it yields CASSPPGNKQYF.

This clonotype was picked up a small number of times. The chain recombines TRBV7-3 with TRBJ2-7; maybe TRBD1 (6 bases). The CDR3 is made up of 16 amino acids. Trimming pared 2 bases from V and 0 bases from J, leaving 14 bases between. Germline CDR1 is SGHTA and CDR2 is FQGTGA. CDR3 coding DNA: TGTGCCAGCAGCTTAGTGAACAGGGTAACCTCCTACGAGCAGTACGTC. It yields the protein CASSLVNRVTSYEQYV.

This clonotype was seen more than once but under ten times. The genes are TRBV12-3 or TRBV12-4 and TRBJ2-3; D is uncertain. The length of the CDR3 is 14 residues. V lost 8 bases and J lost 2, with 14 bases in between. CDR3 bases: TGTGCCAGCCAGGCGGTAACCTACACAGATACGCAGTATTTT. Translation gives CASQAVTYTDTQYF.

The V gene is TRBV19, the J gene TRBJ1-2, with D hard to call. There are 10 residues in the CDR3. Germline V CDR1 and CDR2: LNHDA, SQIVND (reference sequence). CDR3 sequence reads: CGAGSNGYTF. The DNA for the CDR3 is TGTGGGGCGGGCAGTAACGGCTACACCTTC.

This sequence joins TRBV12-3 or TRBV12-4 and TRBJ2-7, with D perhaps matching TRBD1 or TRBD2 (5 bases each). The CDR3 loop spans 19 amino acids. V lost 3 bases and J 0 bases, leaving 24 bases between the germline ends. The CDR3 DNA reads as TGTGCCAGCAGTTTTTCGGGGAACAGGTTACTGCTGAGCTCCTACGAGCAGTACTTC. Residues: CASSFSGNRLLLSSYEQYF.

The chain links TRBV5-6 to TRBJ1-1; 7 nucleotides line up with TRBD1. With V trimmed by 7 bases and J by 6 bases, 12 bases remained unmatched. The CDR3 is made up of 14 amino acids. Germline CDR1 SGHDT, CDR2 YYEEEE. For the CDR3, the DNA is TGTGCCAGCGGCCCAGGGGGGTGGACCCCTGAAGCTTTCTTT. Protein: CASGPGGWTPEAFF.

Concerning this clonotype: A much larger clone lies a single base off, so this may be a read error. The chain combines TRBV7-2 with TRBJ1-5; perhaps TRBD1 as D (5 bases). CDR3 length equals 13 residues. Germline lookup yields CDR1 SGHTA and CDR2 FQGNSA. This CDR3 reads CASQGVSNQSQHF. Written as DNA, the CDR3 is TGTGCCAGCCAGGGTGTAAGCAATCAGTCCCAGCATTTT.

CDR3 loop: CASSHLNGGDYEQYF. The CDR3 nucleotides read TGCGCCAGCAGCCACCTCAACGGTGGGGACTACGAGCAGTACTTC. The gene calls are TRBV4-1 and TRBJ2-7; D not resolved. The CDR3 is 15 residues long. From germline, CDR1 is MGHRA and CDR2 YSYEKL. V lost 3 bases and J lost 3, with 15 bases in between.

This clonotype has at least ten counts. The V and J genes are TRBV6-2 or TRBV6-3 and TRBJ1-6; D remains unclear. CDR1 and CDR2 from the germline V gene are MNHEY and SVGEGT. This CDR3 spans 16 amino acids. Trimming removed 0 bases at V and 7 bases at J, with 13 bases between. This chain's CDR3 is CASSYSRTLGNSPLHF. DNA of the CDR3: TGTGCCAGCAGTTACTCGAGGACCCTGGGCAATTCACCCCTCCACTTT.